This T cell receptor beta chain is drawn from a study of CD8 T cells in Susac syndrome. The V and J ends lost 4 bases and 0 bases respectively, with 9 bases between them. The CDR3 spans 15 residues. The V gene's germline CDR1 is LGHDT and CDR2 YNNKEL (reference sequence). Random hexamers served to reverse transcribe roughly 0.45 to 1 ug RNA. TCRdb reprocessed the immunoSEQ multiplex PCR reads with MiXCR, giving one entry per CDR3 protein. The sample holds about 130,000 distinct CDR3 sequences, 75% to 90% seen once. J is TRBJ2-2 and V is TRBV3-1; the D call may be TRBD1 or TRBD2 (5 bases each). The sample taken for sequencing was CD8+ T cells from PBMCs. The clonotype originates from a human donor with multiple sclerosis. CDR3 loop: CASSRLGANTGELFF. The CDR3 nucleotides are TGTGCCAGCAGCCGACTGGGGGCGAACACCGGGGAGCTGTTTTTT.